The present T cell receptor beta chain was sequenced within a study of blood T cell repertoires in COVID-19. Study at large: Sites across the United States, Italy and Spain contributed samples from acute and convalescent COVID-19. PBMCs, B-cell-depleted T cells, or T cells were the source of the cDNA or gDNA that made up the material.

In the original workflow: Reference gene primer amplification gave nucleated cell count estimates. The protocol was immunoSEQ multiplex PCR, while the TCRdb copy is restricted to in-frame clones and leaves out a portion. V, J and clone size derive from that table, while D and trimming were established from the DNA sequence. This sample has about 14,000 clones, with around 90% found just once. The germline CDR1 and CDR2 sequences are SNHLY and FYNNEI. The CDR3 runs 14 residues. J was trimmed by 6 bases and V by 8 bases; bases with no gene match: 7. The sequence was obtained from a human donor in a cohort sampled during active COVID-19. The chain joins TRBV2 to TRBJ2-2; 9 positions match TRBD1. Sequencing was performed on peripheral blood. CDR3 loop: CASFGQGSSGELFF. CDR3 nucleotide sequence: TGTGCCAGCTTCGGACAGGGGAGCTCCGGGGAGCTGTTTTTT.